The 23 T cell receptor beta chains reported below all come from one sample, sequenced in a study of blood T cell repertoires in COVID-19. Using immunoSEQ multiplex PCR, the repertoire was profiled, and TCRdb retains in-frame clones only, with some absent. The table has over 200,000 clones, roughly 89% seen once. The material sequenced was PBMCs or T cells enriched from blood (not recorded which). These receptors were obtained from a middle-aged woman who had recovered from COVID-19.

This chain uses TRBV5-4 with TRBJ2-1; 7 bases line up with TRBD1. Trimming at V came to 9 bases and at J to 2 bases, leaving 8 bases not matched to a gene. CDR1 and CDR2 (germline): SGHNT, YYREEE (reference sequence). The CDR3 loop spans 14 amino acids. This CDR3 is CATEGTETYNEQFF. CDR3 nucleotide sequence: TGTGCCACCGAAGGGACAGAAACCTACAATGAGCAGTTCTTC.

V and J are TRBV19 and TRBJ2-5; 8 nucleotides line up with TRBD1. Germline V gene data show CDR1 as LNHDA and CDR2 as SQIVND (reference sequence). CDR3 length: 15 residues. The trim removed 1 base at V and 2 bases at J, leaving 3 bases unmatched. CDR3 sequence: CASSIGTGGQETQYF. The CDR3 DNA sequence: TGTGCCAGTAGTATAGGTACAGGGGGACAAGAGACCCAGTACTTC.

The rearrangement joins TRBV7-2 to TRBJ2-1; TRBD2 might be the D (5 bases). V shed 1 base and J shed 9 bases, with 10 bases lying between them. The germline gives CDR1 SGHTA, CDR2 FQGNSA. The CDR3 has 13 amino acids. CDR3 amino acids: CASSLVGGGEQFF. In DNA, the CDR3 is TGTGCCAGCAGCTTAGTTGGAGGAGGTGAGCAGTTCTTC.

This chain links TRBV7-2 with TRBJ1-5, with no clear D. V lost 1 base to trimming and J lost 3 bases, with 10 bases between them. The CDR3 runs to 15 residues. Germline values: CDR1 SGHTA, CDR2 FQGNSA. The CDR3 region has the DNA TGTGCCAGCAGCTTAGTTGGGCAAATCAATCAGCCCCAGCATTTT. This gives the protein CASSLVGQINQPQHF.

This chain connects TRBV18 to TRBJ2-1; perhaps TRBD2 as D (6 bases). V lost 3 bases and J 9 bases, leaving 15 bases between the germline ends. The CDR3 has 14 amino acids. CDR1 KGHSH and CDR2 LQKENI come from the germline V gene. The CDR3 reads CASSPPTSGGEQFF. In DNA, the CDR3 is TGTGCCAGCTCACCGCCGACTAGTGGCGGTGAGCAGTTCTTC.

The gene calls are TRBV7-9 and TRBJ2-1, with TRBD2 matching over 13 bases. The germline V gene encodes CDR1 SEHNR and CDR2 FQNEAQ (reference sequence). The V gene end was trimmed by 3 bases and the J gene end by 8 bases; junction bases not matched to a gene: 4. The CDR3 is 15 residues long. The CDR3 is CASSFRTSGRDEQFF. In DNA form, the CDR3 reads TGTGCCAGCAGCTTCCGAACTAGCGGGAGGGATGAGCAGTTCTTC.

This clone came up a few times. V gene TRBV10-3 combines with J gene TRBJ2-3, with D possibly matching TRBD1 (5 bases). The germline V and J ends were trimmed by 3 bases and 2 bases, with 9 bases remaining between them. Germline V gives CDR1 ENHRY, CDR2 SYGVKD. This CDR3 region has 14 residues. The DNA of the CDR3 is TGTGCCATCAGTGACCCCAGGGCCACAGATACGCAGTATTTT. Translated: CAISDPRATDTQYF.

The CDR3 DNA sequence: TGTGCCAGCAGCTTAACGGGCCAGAGAAGGAATCAGCCCCAGCATTTT. It codes for CASSLTGQRRNQPQHF. V and J are TRBV7-3 and TRBJ1-5; D remains unclear. V shed 0 bases and J shed 4 bases, with 13 bases lying between them. Per germline, CDR1 SGHTA and CDR2 FQGTGA. There are 16 residues in the CDR3.

This clone appeared a single time. The chain has TRBV11-2 and TRBJ2-2; D is undetermined. CDR3 length: 14 amino acids. Looked up from germline, CDR1 is SGHAT and CDR2 is FQNNGV. The V end was cut by 3 bases, the J end by 0 bases, with 5 bases between. The CDR3 here is CASSFRSNTGELFF. As DNA, the CDR3 is TGTGCCAGCAGCTTCAGGTCGAACACCGGGGAGCTGTTTTTT.

Remarks on this clone: This sample also contains other DNA sequences that code for the same CDR3. The V call is TRBV19, the J call TRBJ1-2; maybe TRBD1 (5 bases). The CDR3 spans 12 residues. V lost 5 bases, J lost 8 bases, and 12 bases lay in between. Germline CDR1 reads LNHDA; CDR2 reads SQIVND (reference sequence). The CDR3 is CASSVQRGGYTF. The CDR3 DNA reads TGTGCCAGTAGTGTTCAAAGGGGAGGCTACACCTTC.

V is TRBV7-9 and J is TRBJ1-1; a possible D gene is TRBD1 (5 bases). V shed 0 bases and J shed 8 bases, with 13 bases lying between them. The CDR3 totals 14 residues. Germline-derived CDR1 and CDR2 are SEHNR and FQNEAQ (reference sequence). CDR3 nucleotide sequence: TGTGCCAGCAGCTTAGCGGGGCCGCGATTCGAAGCTTTCTTT. Translating gives CASSLAGPRFEAFF.

V usage is TRBV5-4 and J usage is TRBJ2-7; 11 nucleotides align to TRBD1. This CDR3 has 15 residues. V trimming: 2 bases; J trimming: 0 bases; junction bases outside the gene matches: 1. The V gene's germline CDR1 is SGHNT and CDR2 YYREEE (reference sequence). The CDR3 DNA sequence: TGTGCCAGCAGCTTCGGGACAGGGGGCTCCTACGAGCAGTACGTC. Its translation: CASSFGTGGSYEQYV.

The rearrangement links TRBV5-1 to TRBJ2-1; D remains unclear. Germline CDR1 is SGHRS and CDR2 is YFSETQ. The CDR3 is made up of 15 amino acids. V lost 4 bases and J 2 bases, leaving 13 bases between the germline ends. CDR3: CASSPGPPAYNEQFF. The CDR3 nucleotides read TGCGCCAGCAGCCCTGGTCCACCAGCCTACAATGAGCAGTTCTTC. Full variable domain (outside the CDR3, taken from reference TRBV5-1 and TRBJ2-1): KAGVTQTPRYLIKTRGQQVTLSCSPISGHRSVSWYQQTPGQGLQFLFEYFSETQRNKGNFPGRFSGRQFSNSRSEMNVSTLELGDSALYLCASSPGPPAYNEQFFGPGTRLTVL.

This rearrangement joins TRBV18 to TRBJ1-2; D is possibly TRBD1 (5 bases). V was pared by 6 bases and J by 4 bases, with 15 bases between. Germline V lookup: CDR1 KGHSH, CDR2 LQKENI. The CDR3 is made up of 14 amino acids. DNA for the CDR3: TGTGCCAGCTCGGCGGACACGGCGGCCTATGGCTACACCTTC. As protein: CASSADTAAYGYTF. The full variable domain, rest sourced from reference TRBV18 and TRBJ1-2, is NAGVMQNPRHLVRRRGQEARLRCSPMKGHSHVYWYRQLPEEGLKFMVYLQKENIIDESGMPKERFSAEFPKEGPSILRIQQVVRGDSAAYFCASSADTAAYGYTFGSGTRLTVV.

The table lists this clone with a few counts. V usage is TRBV3-1 (or the pseudogene TRBV3-2) and J usage is TRBJ2-1, with 8 bases aligning to TRBD2. V was pared by 4 bases and J by 9 bases, with 5 bases of the junction left unmatched. Germline CDR1 is LGHDT and CDR2 is YNNKEL (reference sequence). The CDR3 extends over 13 amino acids. CDR3 DNA sequence: TGTGCCAGCAGCCCCTGGACTAGCCCTGAGCAGTTCTTC. Amino acids: CASSPWTSPEQFF.

The chain employs TRBV3-1 (or the pseudogene TRBV3-2) and TRBJ2-2, with D possibly matching TRBD2 (7 bases). V dropped 7 bases and J dropped 5 bases, with 8 bases sitting between them. CDR1 and CDR2 (germline): LGHDT, YNNKEL (reference sequence). The CDR3 extends over 12 amino acids. The CDR3 here is CASKGGTGELFF. Here the CDR3 DNA reads TGTGCCAGCAAGGGGGGGACCGGGGAGCTGTTTTTT.

The rearrangement uses TRBV7-3 and TRBJ1-4; weak D call: TRBD1 (5 bases). The V and J ends lost 2 bases and 4 bases respectively, with 11 bases between them. The CDR3 runs 15 residues. The germline V gene has CDR1 SGHTA and CDR2 FQGTGA. CDR3 loop: CASSLRGRINEKLFF. In DNA, the CDR3 is TGTGCCAGCAGCTTACGGGGGAGGATTAATGAAAAACTGTTTTTT.

The V gene is TRBV30, the J gene TRBJ1-6; TRBD1 matches 7 bases. The CDR3 runs 15 residues. Germline V CDR1 and CDR2: GTSNPN, SVGIG (reference sequence). With V trimmed by 0 bases and J by 10 bases, 9 bases remained unmatched. CDR3 region: CAWSVDRAGRSPLHF. The CDR3, as DNA: TGTGCCTGGAGTGTCGACAGGGCCGGGCGCTCACCCCTCCACTTT.

The chain links TRBV5-4 to TRBJ2-7; 7 bases align to TRBD2. CDR3 size: 14 residues. V shed 4 bases and J 5 bases; nucleotides not matched to a gene: 9. CDR1 is SGHNT, CDR2 YYREEE, per germline (reference sequence). CDR3 in DNA: TGTGCCAGCAGCGCCGGGGGGTCTCCGGACGAGCAGTACTTC. As protein: CASSAGGSPDEQYF.

V is TRBV12-5 and J is TRBJ2-1, with a weak D call TRBD2 (6 bases). Per germline, CDR1 LGHNT and CDR2 FRNRAP. Trimming pared 3 bases from V and 2 bases from J, leaving 14 bases between. The CDR3 is 16 amino acids. The CDR3 region is CASGLRLGMPYNEQFF. As DNA, the CDR3 is TGTGCTAGTGGTTTAAGACTAGGTATGCCCTACAATGAGCAGTTCTTC. Full variable domain (missing parts from reference TRBV12-5 and TRBJ2-1): DARVTQTPRHKVTEMGQEVTMRCQPILGHNTVFWYRQTMMQGLELLAYFRNRAPLDDSGMPKDRFSAEMPDATLATLKIQPSEPRDSAVYFCASGLRLGMPYNEQFFGPGTRLTVL.

The genes are TRBV5-1 and TRBJ2-3; 8 bases map to TRBD2. The V segment lost 1 base and the J segment 0 bases; nucleotides outside the gene matches: 7. The CDR3 consists of 17 residues. Germline CDR1 SGHRS, CDR2 YFSETQ. The DNA for the CDR3 is TGCGCCAGCAGCTTGCCCTCTAGCGGGCTAAGCACAGATACGCAGTATTTT. It encodes CASSLPSSGLSTDTQYF. Full variable domain (rest looked up from reference TRBV5-1 and TRBJ2-3): KAGVTQTPRYLIKTRGQQVTLSCSPISGHRSVSWYQQTPGQGLQFLFEYFSETQRNKGNFPGRFSGRQFSNSRSEMNVSTLELGDSALYLCASSLPSSGLSTDTQYFGPGTRLTVL.

CDR3 sequence: CASSEGLAGANEQFF. The CDR3 coding sequence is TGTGCCAGCAGTGAAGGACTAGCGGGAGCCAATGAGCAGTTCTTC. The rearrangement links TRBV2 to TRBJ2-1; 12 bases are shared with TRBD2. V lost 1 base, J lost 6 bases, and 1 base stayed unmatched. Germline V gene sequence: CDR1 SNHLY, CDR2 FYNNEI. CDR3 length: 15 residues.

The chain carries TRBV5-1 and TRBJ2-1; D perhaps matches TRBD2 (5 bases). The length of the CDR3 is 16 residues. In germline, CDR1 is SGHRS, CDR2 YFSETQ. V lost 0 bases and J 8 bases, leaving 18 bases between the germline ends. CDR3 amino acids: CASSLGHGPGIYEQFF. CDR3 bases: TGCGCCAGCAGCTTGGGACACGGGCCCGGGATTTATGAGCAGTTCTTC.